This TCR beta chain was retrieved from a study of T cell responses to AZD1222 COVID-19 vaccine. Study results and limitations: A mostly white British donor set with more females was recruited, and clonal diversity was possibly underestimated. Within unmutated variant regions lay the reported targets of nearly half of spike-specific TCRs.

Sequencing was performed with immunoSEQ multiplex PCR; in TCRdb, only in-frame clones are kept and a portion is missing. The sample lists some 120,000 clones, about 88% occurring once. This clone was detected once. Its specificity is unknown. Sample: peripheral blood, taken on day 0 of MenACWY control vaccination. The source of this sequence is an adult in good health.

The CDR3: CASSRRTGLDYGYTF. CDR3 DNA sequence: TGTGCCAGCAGCAGGCGGACAGGGCTTGACTATGGCTACACCTTC. The genes are TRBV14 and TRBJ1-2; 8 bases agree with TRBD1. With V trimmed by 5 bases and J by 3 bases, 8 bases remained unmatched. Germline CDR1 reads SGHDN; CDR2 reads FVKESK. The CDR3 totals 15 residues.